The clone carrying this TCR beta chain turned up a few times. The V gene lost 6 bases and the J gene lost 8 bases, with 16 bases spanning the gap. The CDR3 is 13 residues long. The germline gives CDR1 MDHEN, CDR2 SYDVKM. Using its own MiXCR run on the reads, TCRdb lists one record per CDR3 protein. The sample includes 200,000 to 300,000 distinct CDR3 sequences, about 28% of them seen just once. These data originate in a study of kidney transplant recipient with SARS-CoV-2 infection. The receptor comes from a male patient in his thirties who had COVID-19 and was a kidney transplant recipient. Some of the T cells may derive from the graft donor. This chain uses TRBV28 with TRBJ1-2; D ambiguous. The input for sequencing was a blood sample, taken at baseline and on day 111 from a kidney transplant recipient. CDR3 residues: CASRPPGVGGYTF. The CDR3 region has the DNA TGTGCCAGCAGGCCCCCGGGCGTCGGGGGCTACACCTTC.